The 5 T cell receptor beta chains below come from one sample, sequenced in a study of a mutant IDH1 vaccine in newly diagnosed glioma listed by TCRdb under 2021. The library was produced with the immunoSEQ multiplex PCR assay. TCRdb provides this immuneACCESS table in a form limited to in-frame rearrangements. Some clones are lacking; in checked studies, under half of them reflect an unresolved V gene, and why the rest are absent is not known. In this sample the table shows around 130,000 clones, 80% of which occur a single time. The top ten clones comprise 5% to 6% of the sample. Taken with the paper, the label for time point translates to: week 11, during vaccination. Each vaccine dose was 300 ug of a 20-mer mutant IDH1 peptide in Montanide, given subcutaneously with topical imiquimod. No antigen has been assigned to these receptors. Source: PBMCs, taken from a glioma patient whose treatment included an IDH1 peptide vaccine. The receptors come from a man in his forties with glioma.

V gene TRBV6-5 combines with J gene TRBJ2-1, with a tentative D call TRBD1 (6 bases). Germline V lookup: CDR1 MNHEY, CDR2 SVGAGI. Trimming cost V 8 bases and J 7 bases, with 21 bases left between them. The CDR3 is 15 amino acids. The DNA for the CDR3 is TGTGCCAGCTCCAAATGGGGGCAGGGTAATAATGAGCAGTTCTTC. It translates to CASSKWGQGNNEQFF.

The V gene is TRBV5-1, the J gene TRBJ2-3, with D unclear. The V gene lost 2 bases and the J gene lost 0 bases, with 10 bases spanning the gap. CDR1 SGHRS and CDR2 YFSETQ come from the germline V gene. This CDR3 contains 15 residues. The CDR3 spells CASSLEPSSTDTQYF. The CDR3, as DNA: TGCGCCAGCAGCTTAGAGCCCTCTAGCACAGATACGCAGTATTTT.

The chain couples TRBV4-3 to TRBJ2-1; 8 nucleotides match TRBD2. J lost 10 bases, V lost 0 bases, and 2 bases had no gene match. Per germline, CDR1 LGHNA and CDR2 YSLEER. The CDR3 length is 13 residues. CDR3 nucleotides: TGCGCCAGCAGCCAAGACGGGGGGGAGGAGCAGTTCTTC. Its protein is CASSQDGGEEQFF.

This clone has only a few counts. The chain recombines TRBV7-9 with TRBJ2-3; 8 positions agree with TRBD2. Germline CDR1 is SEHNR and CDR2 is FQNEAQ (reference sequence). The length of the CDR3 is 14 residues. The trim removed 2 bases at V and 6 bases at J, leaving 4 bases unmatched. The CDR3 region is CASSLPLAGDTQYF. For the CDR3, the DNA is TGTGCCAGCAGCTTACCCTTAGCGGGGGATACGCAGTATTTT.

This clone was counted a few times. The chain's CDR3 is CASSSPSGRTYNEQFF. Here the CDR3 DNA reads TGTGCCAGCAGCTCTCCTAGCGGGAGGACTTACAATGAGCAGTTCTTC. This chain links TRBV11-1 with TRBJ2-1; TRBD2 agrees at 11 bases. With 4 bases clipped from V and 4 bases from J, the junction kept 6 bases outside the gene matches. Germline values: CDR1 SGHAT, CDR2 FQDESV (reference sequence). The CDR3 sequence is 16 residues long.